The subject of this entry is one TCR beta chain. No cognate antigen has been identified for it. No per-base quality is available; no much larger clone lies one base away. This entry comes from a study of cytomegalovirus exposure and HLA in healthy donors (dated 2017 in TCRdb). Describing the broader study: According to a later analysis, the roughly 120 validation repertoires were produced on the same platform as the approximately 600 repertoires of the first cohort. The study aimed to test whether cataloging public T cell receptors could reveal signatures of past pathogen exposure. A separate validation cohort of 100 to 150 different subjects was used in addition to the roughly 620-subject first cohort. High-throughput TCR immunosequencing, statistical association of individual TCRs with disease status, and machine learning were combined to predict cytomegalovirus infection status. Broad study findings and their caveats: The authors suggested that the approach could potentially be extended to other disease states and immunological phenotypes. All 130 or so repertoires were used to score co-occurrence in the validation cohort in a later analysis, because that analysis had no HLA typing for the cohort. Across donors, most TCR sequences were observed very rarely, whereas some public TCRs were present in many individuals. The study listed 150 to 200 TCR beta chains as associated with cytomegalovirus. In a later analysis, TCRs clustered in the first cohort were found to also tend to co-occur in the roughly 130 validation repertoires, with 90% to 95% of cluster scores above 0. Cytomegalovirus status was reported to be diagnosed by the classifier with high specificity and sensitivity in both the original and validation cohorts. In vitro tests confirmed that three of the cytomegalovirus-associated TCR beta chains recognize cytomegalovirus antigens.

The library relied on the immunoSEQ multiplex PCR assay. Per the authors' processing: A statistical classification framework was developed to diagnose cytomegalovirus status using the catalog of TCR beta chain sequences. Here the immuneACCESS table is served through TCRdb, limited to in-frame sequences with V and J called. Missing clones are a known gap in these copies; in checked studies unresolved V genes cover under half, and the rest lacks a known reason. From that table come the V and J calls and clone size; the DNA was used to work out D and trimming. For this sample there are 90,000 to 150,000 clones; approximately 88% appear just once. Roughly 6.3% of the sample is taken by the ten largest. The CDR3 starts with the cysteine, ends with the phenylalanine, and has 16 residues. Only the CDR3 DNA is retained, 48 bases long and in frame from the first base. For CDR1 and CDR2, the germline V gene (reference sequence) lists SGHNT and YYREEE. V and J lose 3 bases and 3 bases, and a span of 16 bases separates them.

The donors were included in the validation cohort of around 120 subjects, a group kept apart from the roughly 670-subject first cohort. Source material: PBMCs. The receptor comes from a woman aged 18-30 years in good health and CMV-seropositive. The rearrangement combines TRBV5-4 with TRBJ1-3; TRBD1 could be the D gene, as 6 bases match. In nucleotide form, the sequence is TGTGCCAGCAGCTCGACAGGATCTCGTAGTGGAAACACCATATATTTT. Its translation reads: CASSSTGSRSGNTIYF.